What follows are 25 T cell receptor beta chains derived from one specimen sequenced in a study of blood T cells in healthy people across ages. A second roughly 6 to 12 cycle PCR used barcoded and J-beta primers. MiXCR, run by TCRdb on the 5' RACE reads, gives a single entry per CDR3 protein. The table records some 1.5 million distinct CDR3 sequences, approximately 30% of them present only once. The sequenced sample consisted of blood. Every receptor here comes from a woman in her twenties or thirties in good health.

This chain links TRBV5-1 with TRBJ2-1, with D possibly being TRBD1 (5 bases). Germline CDR1 and CDR2: SGHRS and YFSETQ. CDR3 size: 15 residues. Trimming pared 1 base from V and 3 bases from J, leaving 11 bases between. The DNA for the CDR3 is TGCGCCAGCAGCTTGTCCCCGACAGTCTACAATGAGCAGTTCTTC. Protein product: CASSLSPTVYNEQFF.

In its sample, this clonotype was seen a few times. A read error is possible here, since a much larger clone lies one base away. The V call is TRBV4-3, the J call TRBJ1-2, with D perhaps matching TRBD1 (5 bases). There are 13 residues in the CDR3. Trimming pared 1 base from V and 7 bases from J, leaving 10 bases between. The germline gives CDR1 LGHNA, CDR2 YSLEER. CDR3 sequence reads: CASSQGEGSGYTF. CDR3 nucleotide sequence: TGCGCCAGCAGCCAAGGGGAGGGGTCTGGCTACACCTTC.

The rearrangement uses TRBV25-1 and TRBJ1-6; D possibly corresponds to TRBD1 (5 bases). The germline gives CDR1 MGHDK, CDR2 SYGVNS. This CDR3 spans 13 amino acids. Trimming pared 10 bases from V and 10 bases from J, leaving 17 bases between. The CDR3, as DNA: TGTGCCACCCAGCGGGGGGGTAGGTCACCCCTCCACTTT. It encodes CATQRGGRSPLHF.

This chain connects TRBV4-1 to TRBJ1-3, with a possible D match to TRBD1 (5 bases). The germline V and J ends were trimmed by 0 bases and 2 bases, with 5 bases remaining between them. The CDR3 loop spans 14 amino acids. Germline V gives CDR1 MGHRA, CDR2 YSYEKL. The CDR3 DNA follows: TGCGCCAGCAGCCAAGAAGGGGCTGGAAACACCATATATTTT. Protein product: CASSQEGAGNTIYF.

The chain links TRBV5-1 to TRBJ2-1, with unresolved D. The germline V and J ends were trimmed by 4 bases and 6 bases, with 17 bases remaining between them. The CDR3 spans 15 residues. Germline CDR1 is SGHRS and CDR2 is YFSETQ. This CDR3 reads CASSGRVSSPNEQFF. The CDR3 nucleotides are TGCGCCAGCAGCGGCCGGGTCTCTAGTCCCAATGAGCAGTTCTTC.

The genes are TRBV3-1 and TRBJ1-5; D not certain. The V and J ends lost 0 bases and 7 bases respectively, with 7 bases between them. Germline CDR1 is LGHDT and CDR2 is YNNKEL (reference sequence). The CDR3 totals 13 residues. In DNA, the CDR3 is TGTGCCAGCAGCCAAGATAAGGGCCAGCCCCAGCATTTT. Residues: CASSQDKGQPQHF.

The CDR3 bases are TGTGCCAGCAGTTTGTTGACAGGGGGGAACACTGAAGCTTTCTTT. This sequence encodes CASSLLTGGNTEAFF. This chain uses TRBV12-3 or TRBV12-4 with TRBJ1-1, with 9 bases lining up with TRBD1. The CDR3 runs to 15 residues. After removal of 3 bases from V and 1 base from J, the junction contained 3 bases not matched to a gene.

This clonotype was observed many times. The genes are TRBV5-1 and TRBJ2-6; D is uncertain. Per the germline V gene, CDR1 is SGHRS and CDR2 is YFSETQ. Trimming pared 4 bases from V and 3 bases from J, leaving 8 bases between. The CDR3 covers 14 residues. CDR3: CASSPLRGANVLTF. In DNA, the CDR3 is TGCGCCAGCAGCCCCCTTCGTGGGGCCAACGTCCTGACTTTC. The full variable domain, in which reference TRBV5-1 and TRBJ2-6 provide the parts outside the CDR3, is KAGVTQTPRYLIKTRGQQVTLSCSPISGHRSVSWYQQTPGQGLQFLFEYFSETQRNKGNFPGRFSGRQFSNSRSEMNVSTLELGDSALYLCASSPLRGANVLTFGAGSRLTVL.

This clonotype was detected ten times or more. The rearrangement joins TRBV7-8 to TRBJ2-7, with D perhaps matching TRBD2 (6 bases). Trimming left V 5 bases short and J 0 bases short, with 14 bases between. There are 15 residues in the CDR3. Germline V lookup: CDR1 SGHVS, CDR2 FQNEAQ. CDR3 nucleotides: TGTGCCAGCAGCAATTCCGGGACTTCCTCCTACGAGCAGTACTTC. Residues: CASSNSGTSSYEQYF. The full variable domain, its missing parts supplied by reference TRBV7-8 and TRBJ2-7, is GAGVSQSPRYKVAKRGQDVALRCDPISGHVSLFWYQQALGQGPEFLTYFQNEAQLDKSGLPSDRFFAERPEGSVSTLKIQRTQQEDSAVYLCASSNSGTSSYEQYFGPGTRLTVT.

The chain joins TRBV11-2 to TRBJ2-3; D is unclear. Germline CDR1 is SGHAT and CDR2 is FQNNGV. Trimming stripped 2 bases from V and 5 bases from J, with 8 bases between. The CDR3 loop spans 13 amino acids. In nucleotides, the CDR3 is TGTGCCAGCAGCTTATTCCGGATAGATACGCAGTATTTT. This translates into CASSLFRIDTQYF.

In its sample, this clonotype was seen a few times. The V and J genes are TRBV20-1 and TRBJ1-5; 7 bases line up with TRBD1. The germline gives CDR1 DFQATT, CDR2 SNEGSKA (reference sequence). The CDR3 length is 15 residues. J was trimmed by 5 bases and V by 0 bases; bases with no gene match: 7. The CDR3 DNA reads as TGCAGTGCTAGAGATGGCCGGGACAGTTATCAGCCCCAGCATTTT. Its translation is CSARDGRDSYQPQHF.

This rearrangement joins TRBV20-1 to TRBJ1-6; 8 bases map to TRBD1. Germline CDR1 reads DFQATT; CDR2 reads SNEGSKA (reference sequence). After removal of 2 bases from V and 8 bases from J, the junction contained 5 bases not matched to a gene. The CDR3 is 14 residues long. CDR3 sequence reads: CSARFPGQDSPLHF. CDR3 DNA sequence: TGCAGTGCTAGATTCCCGGGACAGGATTCACCCCTCCACTTT.

For this clonotype: A much bigger clone sits one base away, suggesting this may be a read error. This chain links TRBV20-1 with TRBJ2-5, with 8 bases aligning to TRBD1. The ends lost 6 bases at V and 11 bases at J; junction bases unmatched: 14. The CDR3 runs to 13 residues. Germline V gene lookup returns CDR1 DFQATT and CDR2 SNEGSKA (reference sequence). The CDR3 nucleotides are TGCAGTGCCGACCCACAGGGGGGCAATGAGCAGTACTTC. It codes for CSADPQGGNEQYF.

This clonotype was detected only a few times. In DNA, the CDR3 is TGTGCCAGCAGCCACAGCTGGGAGCAGTACTTC. Its protein is CASSHSWEQYF. The genes are TRBV3-1 and TRBJ2-5; weak D call: TRBD2 (5 bases). The CDR3 contains 11 residues. Per the germline V gene, CDR1 is LGHDT and CDR2 is YNNKEL (reference sequence). Between the trimmed V and J ends, which lost 3 bases and 11 bases, there was a span of 10 bases.

The CDR3 nucleotides read TGTGCCAGCAGTCCCGTCGGATATCAGCCCCAGCATTTT. Protein: CASSPVGYQPQHF. The V gene is TRBV12-3 or TRBV12-4, the J gene TRBJ1-5; D is undetermined. Trimming left V 5 bases short and J 5 bases short, with 10 bases between. The CDR3 spans 13 residues.

The rearrangement joins TRBV20-1 to TRBJ1-2, with D hard to call. The CDR3 sequence is 11 residues long. CDR1 is DFQATT, CDR2 SNEGSKA, per germline (reference sequence). Trimming took 6 bases from V and 8 from J, leaving 13 bases between them. CDR3 DNA sequence: TGCAGTGCGCGAAACCAATTGGGCTACACCTTC. Amino acids: CSARNQLGYTF.

The sample holds a few counts of this clonotype. Its ends do not fully match the called genes, so a read error is possible. This sequence joins TRBV5-1 and TRBJ1-1; 12 positions agree with TRBD1. The CDR3 runs to 16 residues. Looked up from germline, CDR1 is SGHRS and CDR2 is YFSETQ. The CDR3: CDSSLTGTGGVGIAFF. The CDR3 DNA follows: TGCGACAGCAGCTTGACCGGGACAGGGGGCGTTGGGATAGCTTTCTTT.

There are many counts of this clonotype. The J gene is TRBJ2-7, the V gene TRBV7-2; D unclear. The CDR3 runs 14 residues. Trimming removed 4 bases from V and 4 bases from J, with 14 bases in between. Germline V gives CDR1 SGHTA, CDR2 FQGNSA. CDR3 protein: CASSSLHGPYEQYF. CDR3 sequence (DNA): TGTGCCAGCAGCTCCCTACACGGCCCATACGAGCAGTACTTC.

A word on this clonotype: At one end the junction does not follow the germline gene, possibly because of a read error. The chain joins TRBV5-1 to TRBJ1-4; no firm D call. There are 15 residues in the CDR3. CDR1 is SGHRS, CDR2 YFSETQ, per germline. CDR3 in DNA: TGCGCCAGCAGCTTGACTACCTCGAGGAATGAAAAACGGTTTTTT. Translating it yields CASSLTTSRNEKRFF.

This chain joins TRBV19 and TRBJ2-7, with 9 nucleotides matching TRBD2. The closer fit of TRBJ2-5 to the DNA end suggests the J call may be wrong. CDR1 is LNHDA, CDR2 SQIVND, per germline (reference sequence). CDR3 length: 15 amino acids. In DNA, the CDR3 is TGTGCCAGTAGTAGATGGTTAGCGGGGGAGAGGACCCAGTACTTC. It encodes CASSRWLAGERTQYF.

V is TRBV20-1 and J is TRBJ2-7; 14 positions agree with TRBD2. The V segment lost 5 bases and the J segment 9 bases; nucleotides outside the gene matches: 12. From germline, CDR1 is DFQATT and CDR2 SNEGSKA (reference sequence). The CDR3 loop spans 15 amino acids. As DNA, the CDR3 is TGCAGTGCTCTTTGGGGGACTAGCGGGAGTGGGCGGCAGTACTTC. Amino acids: CSALWGTSGSGRQYF.

At least ten counts were recorded for this clonotype. The chain is built from TRBV4-1 and TRBJ2-1; possibly TRBD2 for D (5 bases). Germline V CDR1 and CDR2: MGHRA, YSYEKL. The CDR3 extends over 12 amino acids. The germline V and J ends were trimmed by 8 bases and 6 bases, with 11 bases remaining between them. The CDR3 protein is CASQTRGNEQFF. In nucleotides, the CDR3 is TGCGCCAGCCAGACCCGGGGCAATGAGCAGTTCTTC.

A word on this clonotype: This may be a read error, as it is one base from a much larger clone. CDR3 nucleotides: TGTACCAGCAGCTTGGAGGCAGGGGGAGAGACCCAGTACTTC. It codes for CTSSLEAGGETQYF. The V and J genes are TRBV5-5 and TRBJ2-4; 7 positions match TRBD1. TRBJ2-5 matches the DNA end more closely, so the J call is doubtful. The CDR3 spans 14 residues. From germline, CDR1 is SGHKS and CDR2 YYEKEE (reference sequence).

The chain couples TRBV12-5 to TRBJ2-3; D remains ambiguous. Germline V gene data show CDR1 as LGHNT and CDR2 as FRNRAP. The CDR3 loop spans 13 amino acids. V gave up 6 bases and J gave up 9 bases, with 16 bases separating them. CDR3: CASGRNTAETQYF. CDR3 DNA: TGTGCTAGTGGAAGAAACACTGCTGAAACGCAGTATTTT.

This clonotype was counted a few times. The rearrangement uses TRBV7-2 and TRBJ1-2; D may be TRBD1 (6 bases). This CDR3 contains 13 residues. Per the germline V gene, CDR1 is SGHTA and CDR2 is FQGNSA. V dropped 6 bases and J dropped 6 bases, with 14 bases sitting between them. For the CDR3, the DNA is TGTGCCAGCAGTCCCAACAGGGTCAATGGCTACACCTTC. Translated: CASSPNRVNGYTF.